This T cell receptor (beta chain) was recovered during a study of OX40 agonist ivuxolimab in advanced cancers. Study-wide findings and caveats: Some patients who did not respond also had low normalized T-cell clonal expansion. Clones of CD4+ and CD8+ blood T cells grew by week 6 at doses of 0.1 to 3.0 mg/kg. People who partly responded at 0.1-3.0 mg/kg had some of the least clonal expansion seen.

Assay: immunoSEQ multiplex PCR; the TCRdb copy retains only in-frame clones and omits some. The sample records around 150,000 clones, 90% to 95% being singletons. Looked up from germline, CDR1 is MNHEY and CDR2 is SVGAGI. The V end lost 5 bases, the J end lost 1 base, and 3 bases lay between the germline ends. The CDR3 has 13 residues. This clone appeared once. Its antigen is unknown. The chain has TRBV6-5 and TRBJ2-6; D ambiguous. This receptor was taken from an adult with an advanced solid tumor such as melanoma, head and neck, liver or kidney cancer. The source material was CD4+ or CD8+ T cells sorted from blood, sampled in a trial of the OX40 agonist ivuxolimab. The CDR3 sequence: CASSESGANVLTF. Written as DNA, the CDR3 is TGTGCCAGCAGTGAATCTGGGGCCAACGTCCTGACTTTC.